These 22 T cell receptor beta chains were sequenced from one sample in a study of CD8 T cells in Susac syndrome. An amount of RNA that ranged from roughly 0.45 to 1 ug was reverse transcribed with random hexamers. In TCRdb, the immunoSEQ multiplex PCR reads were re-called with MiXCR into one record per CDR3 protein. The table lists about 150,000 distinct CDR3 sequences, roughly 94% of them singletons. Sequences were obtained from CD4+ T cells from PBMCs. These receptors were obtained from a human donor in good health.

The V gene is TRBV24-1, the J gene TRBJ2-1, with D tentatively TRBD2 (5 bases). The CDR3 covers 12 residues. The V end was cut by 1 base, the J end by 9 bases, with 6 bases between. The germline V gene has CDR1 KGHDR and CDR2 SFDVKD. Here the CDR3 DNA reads TGTGCCACCAGTGATTTCGGAGGTGAGCAGTTCTTC. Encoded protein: CATSDFGGEQFF.

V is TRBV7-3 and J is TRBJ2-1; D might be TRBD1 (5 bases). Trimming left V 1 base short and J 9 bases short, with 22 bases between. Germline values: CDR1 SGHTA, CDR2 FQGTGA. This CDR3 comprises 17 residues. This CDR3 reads CASSLKGLRQGTAEQFF. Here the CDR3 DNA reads TGTGCCAGCAGCTTAAAGGGCCTCCGCCAGGGTACAGCTGAGCAGTTCTTC.

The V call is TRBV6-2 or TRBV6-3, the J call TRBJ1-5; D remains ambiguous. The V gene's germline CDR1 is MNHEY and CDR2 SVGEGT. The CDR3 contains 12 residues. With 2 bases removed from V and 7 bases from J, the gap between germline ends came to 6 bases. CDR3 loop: CASSYPRQPQHF. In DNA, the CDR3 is TGTGCCAGCAGTTACCCGAGGCAGCCCCAGCATTTT.

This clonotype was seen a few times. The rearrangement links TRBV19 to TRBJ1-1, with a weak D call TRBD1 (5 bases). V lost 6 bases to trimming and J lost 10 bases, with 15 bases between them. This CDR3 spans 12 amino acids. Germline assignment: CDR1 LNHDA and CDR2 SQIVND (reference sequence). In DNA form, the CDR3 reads TGTGCCAGTAGCCAACGGGGACTGGGAGCTTTCTTT. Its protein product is CASSQRGLGAFF. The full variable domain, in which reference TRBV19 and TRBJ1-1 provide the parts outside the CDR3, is DGGITQSPKYLFRKEGQNVTLSCEQNLNHDAMYWYRQDPGQGLRLIYYSQIVNDFQKGDIAEGYSVSREKKESFPLTVTSAQKNPTAFYLCASSQRGLGAFFGQGTRLTVV.

CDR3 amino acids: CSARTGPTTDTQYF. The CDR3 region has the DNA TGCAGTGCTAGGACAGGCCCTACCACAGATACGCAGTATTTT. The chain links TRBV20-1 to TRBJ2-3; tentatively, D is TRBD1 (6 bases). The germline V gene encodes CDR1 DFQATT and CDR2 SNEGSKA (reference sequence). The CDR3 is made up of 14 amino acids. The germline V and J ends were trimmed by 3 bases and 2 bases, with 12 bases remaining between them.

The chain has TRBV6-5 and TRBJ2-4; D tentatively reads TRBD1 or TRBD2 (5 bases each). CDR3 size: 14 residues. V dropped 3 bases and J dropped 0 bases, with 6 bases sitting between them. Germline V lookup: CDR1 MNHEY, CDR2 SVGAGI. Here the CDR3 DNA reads TGTGCCAGCAGTTATGGGGGAGCCAAAAACATTCAGTACTTC. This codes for CASSYGGAKNIQYF.

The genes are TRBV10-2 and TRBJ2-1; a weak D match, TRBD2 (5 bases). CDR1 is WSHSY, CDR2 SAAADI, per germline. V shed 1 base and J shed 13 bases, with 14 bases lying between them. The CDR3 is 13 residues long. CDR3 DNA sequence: TGCGCCAGCAGTGAGTTGAGGGAGATGTATCAGTTCTTC. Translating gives CASSELREMYQFF.

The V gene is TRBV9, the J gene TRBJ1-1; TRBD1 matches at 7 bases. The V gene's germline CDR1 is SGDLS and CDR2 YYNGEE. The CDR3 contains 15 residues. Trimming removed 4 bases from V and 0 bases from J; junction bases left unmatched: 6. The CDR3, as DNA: TGTGCCAGCAGCCAGCAGGGACAGCTGAACACTGAAGCTTTCTTT. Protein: CASSQQGQLNTEAFF. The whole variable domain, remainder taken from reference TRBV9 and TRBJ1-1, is DSGVTQTPKHLITATGQRVTLRCSPRSGDLSVYWYQQSLDQGLQFLIQYYNGEERAKGNILERFSAQQFPDLHSELNLSSLELGDSALYFCASSQQGQLNTEAFFGQGTRLTVV.

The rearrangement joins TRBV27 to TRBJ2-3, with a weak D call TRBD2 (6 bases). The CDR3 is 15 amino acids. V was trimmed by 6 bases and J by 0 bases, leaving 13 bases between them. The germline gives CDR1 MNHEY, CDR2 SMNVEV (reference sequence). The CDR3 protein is CASSLAGISTDTQYF. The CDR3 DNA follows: TGTGCCAGCAGCTTGGCGGGAATTAGCACAGATACGCAGTATTTT.

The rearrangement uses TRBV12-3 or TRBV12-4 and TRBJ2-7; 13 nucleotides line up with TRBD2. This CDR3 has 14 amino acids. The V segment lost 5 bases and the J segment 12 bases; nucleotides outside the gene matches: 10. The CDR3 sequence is CASSPPGLAGKRYF. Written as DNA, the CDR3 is TGTGCCAGCAGTCCTCCGGGACTAGCGGGGAAGCGGTACTTC.

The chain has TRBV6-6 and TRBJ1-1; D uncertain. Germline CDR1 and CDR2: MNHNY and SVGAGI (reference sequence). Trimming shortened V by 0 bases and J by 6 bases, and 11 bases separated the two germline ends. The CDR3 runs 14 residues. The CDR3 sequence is CASSYSMDLPEAFF. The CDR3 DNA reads TGTGCCAGCAGTTACTCGATGGATTTACCTGAAGCTTTCTTT.

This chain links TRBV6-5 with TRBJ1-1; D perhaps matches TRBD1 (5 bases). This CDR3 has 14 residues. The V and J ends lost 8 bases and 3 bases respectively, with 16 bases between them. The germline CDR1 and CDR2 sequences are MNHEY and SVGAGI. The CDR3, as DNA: TGTGCCAGCCAGGAAGGATTGGGGGACACTGAAGCTTTCTTT. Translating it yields CASQEGLGDTEAFF.

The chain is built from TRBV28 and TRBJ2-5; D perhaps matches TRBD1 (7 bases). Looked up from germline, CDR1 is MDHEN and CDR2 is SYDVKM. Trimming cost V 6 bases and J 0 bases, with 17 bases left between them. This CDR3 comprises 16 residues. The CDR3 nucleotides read TGTGCCAGCAGGCCATTAACAGGGGACTACCAAGAGACCCAGTACTTC. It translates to CASRPLTGDYQETQYF.

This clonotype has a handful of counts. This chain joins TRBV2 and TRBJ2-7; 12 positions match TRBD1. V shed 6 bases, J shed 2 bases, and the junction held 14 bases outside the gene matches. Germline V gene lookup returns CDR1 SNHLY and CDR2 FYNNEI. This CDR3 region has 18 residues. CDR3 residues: CASRSGTGGVESPYEQYF. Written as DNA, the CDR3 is TGTGCCAGCAGATCCGGGACAGGGGGCGTTGAGAGCCCCTACGAGCAGTACTTC.

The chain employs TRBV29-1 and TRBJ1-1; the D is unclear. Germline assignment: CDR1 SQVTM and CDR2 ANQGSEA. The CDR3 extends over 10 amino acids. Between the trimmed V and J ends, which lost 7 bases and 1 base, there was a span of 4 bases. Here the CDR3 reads CSGQNTEAFF. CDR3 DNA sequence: TGCAGCGGACAGAACACTGAAGCTTTCTTT.

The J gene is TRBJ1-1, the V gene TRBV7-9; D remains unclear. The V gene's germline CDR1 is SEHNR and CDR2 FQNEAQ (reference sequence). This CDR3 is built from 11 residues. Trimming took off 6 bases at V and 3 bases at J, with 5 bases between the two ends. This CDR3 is CASSKHTEAFF. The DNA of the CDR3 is TGTGCCAGCAGTAAGCACACTGAAGCTTTCTTT.

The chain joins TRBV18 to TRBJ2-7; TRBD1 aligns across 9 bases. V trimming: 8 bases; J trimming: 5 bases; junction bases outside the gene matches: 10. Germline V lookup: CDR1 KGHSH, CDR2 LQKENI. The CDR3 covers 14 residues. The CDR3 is CASTQGQGVDEQYF. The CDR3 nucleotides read TGTGCCAGCACGCAGGGACAGGGAGTAGACGAGCAGTACTTC.

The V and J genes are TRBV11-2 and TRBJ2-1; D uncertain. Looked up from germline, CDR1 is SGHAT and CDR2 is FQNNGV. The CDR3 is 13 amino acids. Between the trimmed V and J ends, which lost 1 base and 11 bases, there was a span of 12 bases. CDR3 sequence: CASSLVLGVQQFF. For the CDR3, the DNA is TGTGCCAGCAGCTTAGTTCTAGGTGTACAGCAGTTCTTC.

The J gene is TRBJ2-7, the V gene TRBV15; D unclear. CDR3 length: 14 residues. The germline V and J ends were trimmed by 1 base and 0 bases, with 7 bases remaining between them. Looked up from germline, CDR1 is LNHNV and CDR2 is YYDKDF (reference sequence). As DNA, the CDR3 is TGTGCCACCAGCAGAGGTGGTCTCTCCTACGAGCAGTACTTC. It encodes CATSRGGLSYEQYF.

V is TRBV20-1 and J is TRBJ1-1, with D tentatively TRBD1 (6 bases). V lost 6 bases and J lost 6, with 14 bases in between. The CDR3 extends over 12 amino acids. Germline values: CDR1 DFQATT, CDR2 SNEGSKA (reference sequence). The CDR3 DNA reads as TGCAGTGCAACCGGGGGCAGGGCTGAAGCTTTCTTT. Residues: CSATGGRAEAFF.

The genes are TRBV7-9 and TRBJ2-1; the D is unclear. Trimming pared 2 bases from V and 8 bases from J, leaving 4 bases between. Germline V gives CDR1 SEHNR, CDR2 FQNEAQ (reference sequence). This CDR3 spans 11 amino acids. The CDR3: CASSLKDEQFF. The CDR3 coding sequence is TGTGCCAGCAGCTTAAAGGATGAGCAGTTCTTC.

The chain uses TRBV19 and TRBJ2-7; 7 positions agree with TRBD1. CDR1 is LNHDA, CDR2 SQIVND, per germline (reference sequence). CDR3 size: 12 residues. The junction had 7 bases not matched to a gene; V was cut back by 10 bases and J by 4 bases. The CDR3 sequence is CATTGEGYEQYF. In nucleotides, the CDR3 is TGTGCCACAACAGGGGAAGGGTACGAGCAGTACTTC.